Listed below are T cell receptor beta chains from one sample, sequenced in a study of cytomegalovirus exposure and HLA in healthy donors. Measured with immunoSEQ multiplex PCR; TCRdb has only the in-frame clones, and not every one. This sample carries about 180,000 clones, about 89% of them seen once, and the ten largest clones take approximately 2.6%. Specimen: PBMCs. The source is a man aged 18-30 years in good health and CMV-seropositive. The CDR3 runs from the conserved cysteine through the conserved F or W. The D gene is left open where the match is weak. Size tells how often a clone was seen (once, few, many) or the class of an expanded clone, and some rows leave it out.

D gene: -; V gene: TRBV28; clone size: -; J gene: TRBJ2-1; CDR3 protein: CASTRGERGEQFF; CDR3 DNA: TGTGCCAGCACCCGAGGAGAACGGGGTGAGCAGTTCTTC
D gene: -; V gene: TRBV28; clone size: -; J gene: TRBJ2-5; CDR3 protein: CASSLGTSLGETQYF; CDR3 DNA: TGTGCCAGCAGTTTAGGCACTAGCCTGGGAGAGACCCAGTACTTC
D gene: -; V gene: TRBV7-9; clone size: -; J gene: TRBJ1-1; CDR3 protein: CASSPPGSGTEAFF; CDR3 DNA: TGTGCCAGCAGCCCTCCGGGAAGCGGGACTGAAGCTTTCTTT
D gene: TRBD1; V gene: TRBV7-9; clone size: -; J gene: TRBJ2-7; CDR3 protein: CASSFGQGNEQYF; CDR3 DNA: TGTGCCAGCAGCTTTGGACAGGGGAACGAGCAGTACTTC
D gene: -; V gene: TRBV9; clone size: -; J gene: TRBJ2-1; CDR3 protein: CASSTGGGDYNEQFF; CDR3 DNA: TGTGCCAGCAGCACAGGTGGTGGCGACTACAATGAGCAGTTCTTC
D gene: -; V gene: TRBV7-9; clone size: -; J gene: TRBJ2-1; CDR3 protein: CASSFSPAGDEQFF; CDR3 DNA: TGTGCCAGCAGCTTCTCCCCGGCCGGGGATGAGCAGTTCTTC
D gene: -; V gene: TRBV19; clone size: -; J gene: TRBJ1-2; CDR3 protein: CASSIDPGVSYGYTF; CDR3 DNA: TGTGCCAGTAGTATCGACCCAGGGGTTTCCTATGGCTACACCTTC
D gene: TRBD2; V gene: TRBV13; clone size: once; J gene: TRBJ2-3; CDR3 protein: CASTFSGGARTDTQYF; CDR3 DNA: TGTGCCAGCACCTTTAGCGGGGGGGCCAGGACAGATACGCAGTATTTT
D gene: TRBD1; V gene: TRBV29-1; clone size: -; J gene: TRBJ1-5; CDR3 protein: CSVGQGAGQPQHF; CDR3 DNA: TGCAGCGTTGGCCAGGGGGCTGGTCAGCCCCAGCATTTT
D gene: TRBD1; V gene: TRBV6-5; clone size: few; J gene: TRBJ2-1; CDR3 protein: CASSYPDRAHEQFF; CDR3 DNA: TGTGCCAGCAGTTATCCGGACAGGGCCCATGAGCAGTTCTTC
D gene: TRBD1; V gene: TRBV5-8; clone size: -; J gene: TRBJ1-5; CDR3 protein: CASSLALTGIGDSNQPQHF; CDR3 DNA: TGTGCCAGCAGCTTGGCCCTGACAGGGATCGGGGATAGCAATCAGCCCCAGCATTTT
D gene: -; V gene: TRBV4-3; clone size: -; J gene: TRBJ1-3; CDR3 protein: CASSQGLSSGNTIYF; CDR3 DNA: TGCGCCAGCAGCCAAGGCCTGAGCTCTGGAAACACCATATATTTT
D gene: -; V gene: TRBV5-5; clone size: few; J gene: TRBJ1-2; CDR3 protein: CASSAHTRGYTF; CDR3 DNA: TGTGCCAGCAGCGCTCACACCCGAGGCTACACCTTC
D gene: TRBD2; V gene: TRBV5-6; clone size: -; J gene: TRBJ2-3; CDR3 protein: CASSLVAGGGTDTQYF; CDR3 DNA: TGTGCCAGCAGCTTGGTAGCGGGGGGGGGCACAGATACGCAGTATTTT
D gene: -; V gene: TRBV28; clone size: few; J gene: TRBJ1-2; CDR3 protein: CVVGRVGYTF; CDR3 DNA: TGTGTAGTAGGCAGGGTTGGCTACACCTTC
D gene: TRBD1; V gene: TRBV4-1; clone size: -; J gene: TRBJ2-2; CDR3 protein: CASSLGTGANTGELFF; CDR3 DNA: TGCGCCAGCAGCCTTGGGACAGGAGCGAACACCGGGGAGCTGTTTTTT
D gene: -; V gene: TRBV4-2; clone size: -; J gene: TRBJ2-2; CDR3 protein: CASSQDLGATGELFF; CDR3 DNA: TGTGCCAGCAGCCAAGATCTGGGGGCAACCGGGGAGCTGTTTTTT
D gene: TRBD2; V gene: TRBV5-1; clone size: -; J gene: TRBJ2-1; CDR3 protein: CASSLRLAGVGSYNEQFF; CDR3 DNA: TGCGCCAGCAGCTTGAGACTAGCGGGAGTCGGCTCCTACAATGAGCAGTTCTTC
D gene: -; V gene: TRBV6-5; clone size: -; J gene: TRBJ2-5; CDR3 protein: CASSYGSTDTQYF; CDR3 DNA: TGTGCCAGCAGTTATGGGAGTACGGACACCCAGTACTTC
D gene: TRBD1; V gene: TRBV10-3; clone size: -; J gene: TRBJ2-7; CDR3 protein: CAIRSPGQGAVEQYF; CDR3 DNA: TGTGCCATCAGATCCCCGGGACAGGGGGCTGTCGAGCAGTACTTC
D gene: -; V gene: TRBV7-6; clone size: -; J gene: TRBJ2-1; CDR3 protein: CASSLGQSGSYNEQFF; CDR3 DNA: TGTGCCAGCAGCTTAGGACAGTCAGGCTCCTACAATGAGCAGTTCTTC
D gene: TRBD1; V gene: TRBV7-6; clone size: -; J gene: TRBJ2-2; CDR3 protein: CASRAGTGGVTGELFF; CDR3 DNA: TGTGCCAGCAGGGCCGGGACAGGGGGTGTAACCGGGGAGCTGTTTTTT
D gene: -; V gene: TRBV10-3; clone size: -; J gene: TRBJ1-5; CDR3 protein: CATTAFGENQPQHF; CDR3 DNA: TGTGCCACGACGGCGTTCGGGGAAAATCAGCCCCAGCATTTT
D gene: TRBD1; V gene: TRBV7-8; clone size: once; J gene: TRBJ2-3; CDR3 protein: CASSSDFRTGDYTQYF; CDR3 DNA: TGTGCCAGCAGCTCCGATTTCAGGACAGGGGATTATACGCAGTATTTT
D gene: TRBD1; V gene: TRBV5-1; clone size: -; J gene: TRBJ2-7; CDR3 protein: CASSVWTGSEQYF; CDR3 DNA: TGCGCCAGCAGCGTCTGGACAGGGAGCGAGCAGTACTTC
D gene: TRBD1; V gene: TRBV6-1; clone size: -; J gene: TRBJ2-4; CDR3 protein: CASAGGAKNIQYF; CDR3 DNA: TGTGCTTCTGCAGGGGGCGCCAAAAACATTCAGTACTTC
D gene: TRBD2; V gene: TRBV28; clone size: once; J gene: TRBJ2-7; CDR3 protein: CASSYPAGVADYEQYF; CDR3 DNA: TGTGCCAGCAGCTACCCCGCGGGGGTTGCAGACTACGAGCAGTACTTC
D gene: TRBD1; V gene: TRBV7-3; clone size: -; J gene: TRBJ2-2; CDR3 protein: CASSADREAGELFF; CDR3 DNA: TGTGCCAGCAGCGCGGACAGGGAGGCCGGGGAGCTGTTTTTT
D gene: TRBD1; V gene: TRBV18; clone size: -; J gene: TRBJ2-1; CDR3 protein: CASSRGQGIPWEDDNEQFF; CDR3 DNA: TGTGCCAGCTCACGTGGACAGGGGATTCCCTGGGAAGACGACAATGAGCAGTTCTTC
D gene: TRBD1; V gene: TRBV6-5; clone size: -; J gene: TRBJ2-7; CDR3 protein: CASSSAGTGGYEQYF; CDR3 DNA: TGTGCCAGCAGTTCGGCCGGGACAGGGGGCTACGAGCAGTACTTC
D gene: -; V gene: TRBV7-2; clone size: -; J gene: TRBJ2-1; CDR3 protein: CASGPPGYNEQFF; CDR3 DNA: TGTGCCAGCGGGCCGCCCGGCTACAATGAGCAGTTCTTC
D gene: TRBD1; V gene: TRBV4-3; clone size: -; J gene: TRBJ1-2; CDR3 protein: CASSQTGATSGYTF; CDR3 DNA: TGCGCCAGCAGCCAAACAGGGGCCACTAGTGGCTACACCTTC
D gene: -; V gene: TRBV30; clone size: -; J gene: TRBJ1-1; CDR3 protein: CAWSVGQWALRRSTEAFF; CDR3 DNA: TGTGCCTGGAGTGTAGGTCAGTGGGCTCTCCGGAGGAGCACTGAAGCTTTCTTT
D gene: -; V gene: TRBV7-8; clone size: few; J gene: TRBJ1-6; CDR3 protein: CASSPQDSGSLHF; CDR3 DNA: TGTGCCAGCAGCCCCCAGGACAGTGGGTCCCTCCACTTT
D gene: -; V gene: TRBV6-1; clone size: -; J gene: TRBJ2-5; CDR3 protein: CASVGDVRWVQYF; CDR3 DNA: TGTGCCAGCGTAGGAGACGTCCGGTGGGTCCAGTACTTC
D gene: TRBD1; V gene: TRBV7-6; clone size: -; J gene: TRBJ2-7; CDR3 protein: CASSVGTGISEQYF; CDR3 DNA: TGTGCCAGCAGCGTAGGGACAGGGATTTCCGAGCAGTACTTC
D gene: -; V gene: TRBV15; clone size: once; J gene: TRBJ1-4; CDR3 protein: CATSREVLGKLFF; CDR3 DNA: TGTGCCACCAGCAGGGAGGTACTTGGAAAACTGTTTTTT
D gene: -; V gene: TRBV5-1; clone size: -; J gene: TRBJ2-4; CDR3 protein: CASSSQGGNLAKNIQYF; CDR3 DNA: TGCGCCAGCAGCTCCCAGGGTGGGAATCTAGCCAAAAACATTCAGTACTTC
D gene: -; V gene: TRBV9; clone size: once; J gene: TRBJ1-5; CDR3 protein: CASSALFQGPQHF; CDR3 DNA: TGTGCCAGCAGCGCCCTGTTTCAGGGTCCCCAGCATTTT
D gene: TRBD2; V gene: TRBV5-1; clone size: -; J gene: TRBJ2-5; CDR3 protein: CASSPPLAGRETQYF; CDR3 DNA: TGCGCCAGCAGCCCCCCACTAGCGGGGAGAGAGACCCAGTACTTC
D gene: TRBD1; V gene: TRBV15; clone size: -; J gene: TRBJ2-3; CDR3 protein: CATSREGQGSDTQYF; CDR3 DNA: TGTGCCACCAGCAGAGAAGGACAGGGCTCAGATACGCAGTATTTT
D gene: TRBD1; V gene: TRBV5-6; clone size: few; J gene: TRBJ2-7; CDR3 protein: CASSLGGTGYEQYF; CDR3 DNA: TGTGCCAGCAGCTTGGGCGGGACAGGCTACGAGCAGTACTTC
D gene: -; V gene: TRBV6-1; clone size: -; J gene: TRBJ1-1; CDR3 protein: CASSEASEYTEAFF; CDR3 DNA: TGTGCCAGCAGTGAAGCCTCGGAGTACACTGAAGCTTTCTTT